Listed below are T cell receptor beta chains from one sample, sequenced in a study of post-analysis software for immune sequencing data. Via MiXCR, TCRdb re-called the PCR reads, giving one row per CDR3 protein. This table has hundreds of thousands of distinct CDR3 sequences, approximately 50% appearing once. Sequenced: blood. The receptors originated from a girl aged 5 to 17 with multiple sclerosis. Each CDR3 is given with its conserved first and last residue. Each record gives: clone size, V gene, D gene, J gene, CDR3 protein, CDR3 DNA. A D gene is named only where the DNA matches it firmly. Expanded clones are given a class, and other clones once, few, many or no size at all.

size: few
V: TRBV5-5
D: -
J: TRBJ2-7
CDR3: CASLLQGTSYEQYF
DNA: TGTGCCAGCCTACTACAGGGAACGTCCTACGAGCAGTACTTC

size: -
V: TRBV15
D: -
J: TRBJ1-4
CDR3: CATSRDGSYGGEKLFF
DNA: TGTGCCACCAGCAGAGATGGGAGCTATGGGGGTGAAAAACTGTTTTTT

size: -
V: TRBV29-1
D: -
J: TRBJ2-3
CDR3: CSVEDFNTQYF
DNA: TGCAGCGTTGAAGATTTCAATACGCAGTATTTT

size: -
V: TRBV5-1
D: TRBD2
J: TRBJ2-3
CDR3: CASSFPLLTSGLSTDTQYF
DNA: TGCGCCAGCAGCTTCCCGCTACTTACTAGCGGGCTTAGCACAGATACGCAGTATTTT

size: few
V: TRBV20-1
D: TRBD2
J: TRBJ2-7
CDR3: CSARQLAGGPTSSYEQYF
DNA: TGCAGTGCTAGGCAACTAGCGGGGGGACCAACGAGCTCCTACGAGCAGTACTTC

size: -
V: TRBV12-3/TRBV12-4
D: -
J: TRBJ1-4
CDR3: CASSWARDVEKLFF
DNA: TGTGCCAGCAGTTGGGCTAGGGACGTCGAAAAACTGTTTTTT

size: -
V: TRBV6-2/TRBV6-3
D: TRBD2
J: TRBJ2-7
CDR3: CASSLGGLLYEQYF
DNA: TGTGCCAGCAGTCTCGGGGGACTACTCTACGAGCAGTACTTC

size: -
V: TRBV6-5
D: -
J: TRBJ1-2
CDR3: CASRSDRIHGYTF
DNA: TGTGCCAGCAGATCTGACAGGATCCATGGCTACACCTTC

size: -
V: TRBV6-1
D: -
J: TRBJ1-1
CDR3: CASNGISLMNTEAFF
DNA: TGTGCCAGCAATGGGATCTCCCTCATGAACACTGAAGCTTTCTTT

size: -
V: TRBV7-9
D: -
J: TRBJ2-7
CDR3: CASSPPTGSRRSEQYF
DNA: TGTGCCAGCAGTCCCCCTACCGGGTCCCGGAGGTCCGAGCAGTACTTC

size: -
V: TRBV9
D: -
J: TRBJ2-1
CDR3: CASAAADEQFF
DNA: TGTGCCTCCGCGGCCGCGGATGAGCAGTTCTTC

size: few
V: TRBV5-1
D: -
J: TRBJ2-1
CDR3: CASSARVGYNEQFF
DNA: TGCGCCAGCAGTGCCAGGGTCGGCTACAATGAGCAGTTCTTC

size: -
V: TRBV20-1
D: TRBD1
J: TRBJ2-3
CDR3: CSANSGQGHTDTQYF
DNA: TGCAGTGCTAACTCCGGACAGGGACACACAGATACGCAGTATTTT

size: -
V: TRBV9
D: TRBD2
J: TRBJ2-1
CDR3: CASSVVGLAGEQFF
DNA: TGTGCCAGCAGCGTAGTTGGACTAGCGGGCGAGCAGTTCTTC

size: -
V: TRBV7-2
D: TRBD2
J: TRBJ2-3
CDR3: CASSTRTSGRIDTQYF
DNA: TGTGCCAGCAGCACCCGGACTAGCGGGAGGATAGATACGCAGTATTTT

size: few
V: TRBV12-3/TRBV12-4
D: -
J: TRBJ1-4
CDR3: CASSLVVNEKLFF
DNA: TGTGCCAGCAGTTTAGTTGTTAATGAAAAACTGTTTTTT

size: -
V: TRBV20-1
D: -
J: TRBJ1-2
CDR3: CSARLIGREGRYGYTF
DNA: TGCAGTGCTAGGCTTATCGGCAGGGAGGGCCGCTATGGCTACACCTTC

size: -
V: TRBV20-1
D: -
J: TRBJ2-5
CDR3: CSSSPGRVGGIRETQYF
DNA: TGCAGTTCCTCCCCTGGGCGGGTAGGGGGAATTAGAGAGACCCAGTACTTC

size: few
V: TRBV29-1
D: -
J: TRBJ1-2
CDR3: CSASRANYGYTF
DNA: TGCAGCGCCTCCAGGGCTAACTATGGCTACACCTTC

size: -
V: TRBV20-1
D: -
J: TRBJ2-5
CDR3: CSARAGGSLETQYF
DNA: TGCAGTGCTAGAGCCGGAGGGAGCCTAGAGACCCAGTACTTC

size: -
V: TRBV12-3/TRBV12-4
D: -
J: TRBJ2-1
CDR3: CASSFISGAMTQFF
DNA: TGTGCCAGCAGTTTCATCTCCGGCGCAATGACGCAGTTCTTC

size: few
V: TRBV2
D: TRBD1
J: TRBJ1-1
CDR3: CASSRQGDTEAFF
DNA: TGTGCCAGCAGCCGACAGGGCGACACTGAAGCTTTCTTT

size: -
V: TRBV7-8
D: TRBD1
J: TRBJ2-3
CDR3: CASSARQGSLSTDTQYF
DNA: TGTGCCAGCAGCGCAAGACAGGGTTCCCTTAGCACAGATACGCAGTATTTT

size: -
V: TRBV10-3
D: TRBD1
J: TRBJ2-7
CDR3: CAIRKTGDSSYEQYF
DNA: TGTGCCATCAGGAAAACAGGGGATAGCTCCTACGAGCAGTACTTC

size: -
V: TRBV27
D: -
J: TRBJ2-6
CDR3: CASSLKASGANVLTF
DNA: TGTGCCAGCAGTTTAAAGGCTTCTGGGGCCAACGTCCTGACTTTC

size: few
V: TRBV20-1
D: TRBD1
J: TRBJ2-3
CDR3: CSARSDRGSTDTQYF
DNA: TGCAGTGCTAGATCGGACAGGGGTAGCACAGATACGCAGTATTTT

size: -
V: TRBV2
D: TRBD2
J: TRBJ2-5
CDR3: CASIAGVLETQYF
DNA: TGTGCCAGCATCGCGGGAGTGCTTGAGACCCAGTACTTC

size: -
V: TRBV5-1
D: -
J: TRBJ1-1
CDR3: CASSLGGAENTEAFF
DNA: TGCGCCAGCAGCTTGGGTGGGGCCGAGAACACTGAAGCTTTCTTT

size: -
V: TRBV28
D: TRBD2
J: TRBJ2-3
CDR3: CASSFASGDSTDTQYF
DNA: TGTGCCAGCAGTTTCGCTAGCGGGGATAGCACAGATACGCAGTATTTT

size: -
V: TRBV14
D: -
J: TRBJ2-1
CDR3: CASSQDAGSSYNEQFF
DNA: TGTGCCAGCAGCCAAGACGCAGGCAGCTCCTACAATGAGCAGTTCTTC